This T cell receptor (beta chain) was obtained from a study of blood T cells in healthy people across ages. For the study at large: The template switching approach captured approximately one barcoded beta molecule for every two T cells.

Study-level findings and limits: TCR beta diversity was tightly associated with the proportion of naive T cells.

With regard to this clonotype: Antigen unknown.

The second PCR ran roughly 6 to 12 cycles with a sample-barcoded 5' primer and J-beta primers. The yield of each sample was at least 2.5 million CDR3-containing paired-end reads. TCRdb processed the 5' RACE reads anew with MiXCR; each CDR3 protein has one entry. The sample yields some 640,000 distinct CDR3 sequences, about half seen once. The CDR3 spans 16 residues. V shed 2 bases, J shed 3 bases, and the junction held 3 bases outside the gene matches. Germline V gene sequence: CDR1 SGHTA, CDR2 FQGTGA. The chain is built from TRBV7-3 and TRBJ2-6; 8 positions agree with TRBD1. Sequences were obtained from blood. The clonotype was recovered from a woman between 55 and 75 years old in good health. As DNA, the CDR3 is TGTGCCAGCAGCTTACAGGGGGCTAATGGGGCCAACGTCCTGACTTTC. Protein product: CASSLQGANGANVLTF.